The 25 T cell receptor beta chains below all came from one sample that was sequenced in a study of T cells in Graves' hyperthyroidism and ophthalmopathy. There were TCR beta CDR3 regions amplified from RNA transcripts. An initial round of RT-PCR targeting the TCR CDR3 relied on the HTBI primer set. TCRdb recomputed calls from the multiplex PCR reads with MiXCR, one row per CDR3 protein. The sample has a few hundred thousand distinct CDR3 sequences, about an eighth seen once. The sequencing sample was made of blood. The receptor set was obtained from a woman between 18 and 29 years old with Graves' hyperthyroidism.

This clonotype was detected many times. J is TRBJ2-5 and V is TRBV12-3 or TRBV12-4, with TRBD1 matching over 9 bases. The CDR3 length is 15 residues. The ends lost 4 bases at V and 4 bases at J; junction bases unmatched: 7. As DNA, the CDR3 is TGTGCCAGCAGTTCTGACAGGGGGACATTAGAGACCCAGTACTTC. Translation gives CASSSDRGTLETQYF.

Many counts were recorded for this clonotype. The J gene is TRBJ2-7, the V gene TRBV12-3 or TRBV12-4; TRBD1 is a possible D gene (5 bases). The CDR3 contains 11 residues. V lost 5 bases and J 3 bases, leaving 5 bases between the germline ends. CDR3 DNA: TGTGCCAGCAGTACAGGCTACGAGCAGTACTTC. It encodes CASSTGYEQYF.

This chain connects TRBV30 to TRBJ2-7; D is tentatively TRBD1 or TRBD2 (5 bases each). The CDR3 totals 14 residues. The germline V gene has CDR1 GTSNPN and CDR2 SVGIG (reference sequence). V lost 1 base to trimming and J lost 6 bases, with 16 bases between them. The CDR3 reads CAWSDGANPCEQYF. DNA of the CDR3: TGTGCCTGGAGTGACGGGGCGAATCCATGCGAGCAGTACTTC.

V and J are TRBV2 and TRBJ1-1; TRBD1 agrees at 9 bases. Trimming took 6 bases from V and 4 from J; bases not matched to a gene: 15. The germline CDR1 and CDR2 sequences are SNHLY and FYNNEI. This CDR3 has 17 amino acids. This CDR3 is CASRKRGQGAFGTEAFF. The CDR3 DNA reads as TGTGCCAGCAGGAAGAGGGGACAGGGTGCGTTCGGCACTGAAGCTTTCTTT.

This clonotype has at least ten counts. V and J are TRBV2 and TRBJ2-1; tentatively, D is TRBD2 (5 bases). CDR1 is SNHLY and CDR2 is FYNNEI in the germline V gene. V lost 3 bases, J lost 6 bases, and 9 bases lay in between. The CDR3 has 13 residues. The CDR3 here is CASSDQRINEQFF. The CDR3 DNA reads TGTGCCAGCAGTGACCAGCGGATCAATGAGCAGTTCTTC.

This clonotype was observed many times. V is TRBV29-1 and J is TRBJ2-5; 14 positions agree with TRBD2. Trimming removed 7 bases from V and 7 bases from J; junction bases left unmatched: 20. Germline loops: CDR1 SQVTM, CDR2 ANQGSEA. This CDR3 has 18 residues. The CDR3 protein is CSARGGLAGDPWEWTQYF. CDR3 nucleotide sequence: TGCAGCGCCCGGGGGGGACTAGCGGGAGACCCATGGGAGTGGACCCAGTACTTC.

Many counts were recorded for this clonotype. The chain uses TRBV10-3 and TRBJ1-2, with D unclear. The germline gives CDR1 ENHRY, CDR2 SYGVKD. There are 14 residues in the CDR3. Trimming removed 3 bases from V and 4 bases from J, with 12 bases in between. Here the CDR3 DNA reads TGTGCCATCAGTGAAAACGGGAAAGGCTATGGCTACACCTTC. Its protein is CAISENGKGYGYTF.

The V call is TRBV4-1, the J call TRBJ2-7, with D tentatively TRBD2 (6 bases). Germline V gene lookup returns CDR1 MGHRA and CDR2 YSYEKL. The CDR3 contains 17 residues. Trimming stripped 6 bases from V and 1 base from J, with 22 bases between. CDR3 region: CASSRIAGTLNSYEQYF. Written as DNA, the CDR3 is TGCGCCAGCAGTCGGATTGCCGGGACTCTAAATTCCTACGAGCAGTACTTC.

This clonotype has at least ten counts. This chain connects TRBV20-1 to TRBJ1-2; D is unresolved. The V end was cut by 3 bases, the J end by 0 bases, with 8 bases between. This CDR3 has 13 amino acids. Germline CDR1 reads DFQATT; CDR2 reads SNEGSKA (reference sequence). The CDR3 spells CSARALANYGYTF. The CDR3 DNA is TGCAGTGCTAGGGCCCTAGCTAACTATGGCTACACCTTC.

This clonotype occurred many times. The chain has TRBV28 and TRBJ1-5; the D gene is possibly TRBD1 (6 bases). The CDR3 totals 16 residues. Between the trimmed V and J ends, which lost 4 bases and 6 bases, there was a span of 19 bases. The germline gives CDR1 MDHEN, CDR2 SYDVKM. The CDR3 nucleotides read TGTGCCAGCAGTTCCCCTAGGGGGGGCGCCATTCAGCCCCAGCATTTT. Its protein is CASSSPRGGAIQPQHF.

A word on this clonotype: At one end, the junction sequence differs from germline, possibly due to a read error. The V gene is TRBV7-3, the J gene TRBJ2-2, with 9 nucleotides matching TRBD1. Germline V gives CDR1 SGHTA, CDR2 FQGTGA. The CDR3 runs 15 residues. The chain's CDR3 is CASSYGTGQTGELLF. CDR3 sequence (DNA): TGTGCCAGCAGCTATGGGACAGGGCAAACCGGGGAGCTGCTTTTT.

The table lists this clonotype with many counts. The chain uses TRBV2 and TRBJ1-1, with a tentative D call TRBD1 (5 bases). The CDR3 contains 16 residues. Germline V gene sequence: CDR1 SNHLY, CDR2 FYNNEI. V dropped 0 bases and J dropped 3 bases, with 14 bases sitting between them. CDR3 residues: CASSEAFRDGDTEAFF. As DNA, the CDR3 is TGTGCCAGCAGTGAAGCGTTTCGGGACGGAGACACTGAAGCTTTCTTT.

The J gene is TRBJ1-5, the V gene TRBV30; D unclear. The length of the CDR3 is 13 residues. V was pared by 0 bases and J by 4 bases, with 7 bases between. Germline V CDR1 and CDR2: GTSNPN, SVGIG (reference sequence). The CDR3 region has the DNA TGTGCCTGGAGTGTCGATGGAAATCAGCCCCAGCATTTT. It is translated as CAWSVDGNQPQHF.

This chain joins TRBV6-5 and TRBJ1-1; D call uncertain. The CDR3 runs to 12 residues. V shed 5 bases and J shed 7 bases, with 11 bases lying between them. Germline V lookup: CDR1 MNHEY, CDR2 SVGAGI. This chain's CDR3 is CASSLDRVEAFF. CDR3 coding DNA: TGTGCCAGCAGTCTCGACCGGGTTGAAGCTTTCTTT.

This clonotype was found many times. The chain combines TRBV7-2 with TRBJ1-2; 7 bases match TRBD1. The CDR3 extends over 13 amino acids. V lost 5 bases, J lost 5 bases, and 5 bases stayed unmatched. Germline V gives CDR1 SGHTA, CDR2 FQGNSA. CDR3 residues: CASSTQGLYGYTF. CDR3 nucleotides: TGTGCCAGCAGCACACAGGGGTTGTATGGCTACACCTTC.

CDR3 loop: CASSLSVFTEAFF. CDR3 DNA sequence: TGTGCCAGCAGCTTAAGTGTTTTTACTGAAGCTTTCTTT. The chain is built from TRBV7-9 and TRBJ1-1; no firm D call. There are 13 residues in the CDR3. The germline V gene has CDR1 SEHNR and CDR2 FQNEAQ (reference sequence). Trimming pared 2 bases from V and 5 bases from J, leaving 9 bases between.

This clonotype has a count of ten or more. The chain employs TRBV5-1 and TRBJ2-5; tentatively, D is TRBD2 (6 bases). Germline-derived CDR1 and CDR2 are SGHRS and YFSETQ. CDR3 size: 14 residues. The V end lost 4 bases, the J end lost 2 bases, and 12 bases lay between the germline ends. The CDR3 loop reads CASSAGTVQETQYF. CDR3 DNA sequence: TGCGCCAGCAGCGCGGGGACGGTTCAAGAGACCCAGTACTTC.

CDR3 sequence: CSASHQPGQSSYEQYF. In DNA, the CDR3 is TGCAGCGCTTCACACCAACCGGGACAGAGCTCCTACGAGCAGTACTTC. This chain joins TRBV29-1 and TRBJ2-7, with 7 bases aligning to TRBD1. The V segment lost 7 bases and the J segment 0 bases; nucleotides outside the gene matches: 15. CDR1 and CDR2 (germline): SQVTM, ANQGSEA. The CDR3 is 16 amino acids.

The sample holds many counts of this clonotype. The genes are TRBV6-1 and TRBJ2-7; 8 bases are a match to TRBD2. V dropped 5 bases and J dropped 3; count of bases not matched to a gene: 9. Germline V CDR1 and CDR2: MNHNS, SASEGT. The CDR3 has 15 residues. The CDR3 reads CASSRGTSGGYEQYF. The CDR3 coding sequence is TGTGCCAGCAGTCGAGGGACTAGTGGGGGCTACGAGCAGTACTTC.

This clonotype was recorded many times. This chain uses TRBV3-1 with TRBJ2-7; TRBD2 matches at 13 bases. Germline CDR1 and CDR2: LGHDT and YNNKEL (reference sequence). This CDR3 contains 17 residues. V lost 3 bases, J lost 3 bases, and 8 bases stayed unmatched. The CDR3 loop reads CASSHGTSGTKFYEQYF. CDR3 DNA sequence: TGTGCCAGCAGCCACGGGACTAGCGGGACCAAATTCTACGAGCAGTACTTC.

The J gene is TRBJ2-1, the V gene TRBV6-1, with 7 bases aligning to TRBD2. V lost 7 bases and J lost 7; bases outside the gene matches: 10. Germline CDR1 reads MNHNS; CDR2 reads SASEGT. The CDR3 loop spans 14 amino acids. As DNA, the CDR3 is TGTGCCAGCACCGAGGGAGGGTTGGGGAATGAGCAGTTCTTC. Translation gives CASTEGGLGNEQFF.

The chain combines TRBV29-1 with TRBJ2-7, with 7 nucleotides matching TRBD1. Per the germline V gene, CDR1 is SQVTM and CDR2 is ANQGSEA. The CDR3 covers 15 residues. The V segment lost 6 bases and the J segment 0 bases; nucleotides outside the gene matches: 11. CDR3: CSVFFGQVGSYEQYF. The CDR3 DNA sequence: TGCAGCGTATTTTTCGGACAGGTTGGCTCCTACGAGCAGTACTTC.

Of note for this clonotype: A much larger clone sits a single nucleotide away, making a read error possible. The rearrangement uses TRBV12-3 or TRBV12-4 and TRBJ2-1, with D perhaps being TRBD1 or TRBD2 (5 bases each). This CDR3 is 15 amino acids long. Deletions cut 6 bases from V and 6 bases from J, with 18 bases between. The CDR3 DNA is TGTGCCAGCAGCCACCCCGATCGGGGACGCAATGAGCAGTTCTTC. Its protein is CASSHPDRGRNEQFF.

This clonotype was seen a few times. The chain uses TRBV27 and TRBJ2-1; 8 bases fit TRBD2. The CDR3 is made up of 18 amino acids. The V gene end was trimmed by 4 bases and the J gene end by 7 bases; junction bases not matched to a gene: 18. Germline V gene data show CDR1 as MNHEY and CDR2 as SMNVEV (reference sequence). The CDR3 loop is CASSYFGASGHRENEQFF. The CDR3 coding sequence is TGTGCCAGCAGTTACTTTGGGGCTAGCGGGCATAGAGAAAATGAGCAGTTCTTC.

This clonotype was found many times. CDR3 in amino acids: CASSLDGGTGEQYF. As DNA, the CDR3 is TGTGCCAGCAGCTTAGACGGAGGGACCGGCGAGCAGTACTTC. The J gene is TRBJ2-7, the V gene TRBV11-1, with TRBD2 as a possible D gene (6 bases). The V gene's germline CDR1 is SGHAT and CDR2 FQDESV (reference sequence). The CDR3 covers 14 residues. Deletions cut 1 base from V and 6 bases from J, with 13 bases between.